These 27 T cell receptor beta chains were sequenced from one sample in a study of shared clonotypes between healthy human individuals. Sequenced by immunoSEQ multiplex PCR; TCRdb stores in-frame clones only, minus some. The data show more than 2,000,000 clones, more than 80% seen once. The specimen was naive CD4+ T cells from PBMCs. Described subset: CD45RA+ positively selected. The receptors come from a man younger than 30 in good health. Some clones in this sample may be carry-over from other donors' samples.

The genes are TRBV30 and TRBJ2-1, with no clear D. CDR3 size: 13 residues. Germline CDR1 reads GTSNPN; CDR2 reads SVGIG (reference sequence). V was clipped by 0 bases and J by 7 bases, with 10 bases between them. CDR3 sequence (DNA): TGTGCCTGGAGTGTACCGTTTAGGAATGAGCAGTTCTTC. It codes for CAWSVPFRNEQFF.

This chain joins TRBV7-2 and TRBJ1-2; unclear D gene. Germline CDR1 SGHTA, CDR2 FQGNSA. CDR3 length: 14 amino acids. V lost 1 base, J lost 4 bases, and 10 bases lay in between. CDR3 sequence reads: CASSLVGRLYGYTF. In DNA form, the CDR3 reads TGTGCCAGCAGCTTAGTAGGCAGACTCTATGGCTACACCTTC. The whole variable domain, remainder taken from reference TRBV7-2 and TRBJ1-2, is GAGVSQSPSNKVTEKGKDVELRCDPISGHTALYWYRQSLGQGLEFLIYFQGNSAPDKSGLPSDRFSAERTGGSVSTLTIQRTQQEDSAVYLCASSLVGRLYGYTFGSGTRLTVV.

V is TRBV15 and J is TRBJ2-7; 10 bases agree with TRBD1. Trimming took 3 bases from V and 1 from J; bases not matched to a gene: 3. This CDR3 contains 15 residues. Per the germline V gene, CDR1 is LNHNV and CDR2 is YYDKDF (reference sequence). CDR3 loop: CATSSGQGGSYEQYF. The CDR3 coding sequence is TGTGCCACCAGCAGCGGACAGGGGGGTTCCTACGAGCAGTACTTC. Together with reference TRBV15 and TRBJ2-7, the CDR3 gives the full variable domain: DAMVIQNPRYQVTQFGKPVTLSCSQTLNHNVMYWYQQKSSQAPKLLFHYYDKDFNNEADTPDNFQSRRPNTSFCFLDIRSPGLGDTAMYLCATSSGQGGSYEQYFGPGTRLTVT.

Concerning this clone: The sample has other DNA sequences that encode this CDR3 too. This chain links TRBV7-2 with TRBJ2-3, with TRBD1 matching over 7 bases. The CDR3 is 14 amino acids. The germline gives CDR1 SGHTA, CDR2 FQGNSA. V was clipped by 5 bases and J by 4 bases; unmatched bases: 6. The CDR3 reads CASSLDRAADTQYF. The CDR3 region has the DNA TGTGCCAGCAGCCTCGACAGGGCCGCAGATACGCAGTATTTT.

This clone was seen once. The chain links TRBV9 to TRBJ2-5; 8 nucleotides match TRBD2. The germline V gene encodes CDR1 SGDLS and CDR2 YYNGEE. After removal of 4 bases from V and 5 bases from J, the junction contained 10 bases not matched to a gene. This CDR3 comprises 15 residues. CDR3 sequence: CASSPMGTRGETQYF. The CDR3 coding sequence is TGTGCCAGCAGCCCAATGGGGACTAGGGGGGAGACCCAGTACTTC. The complete variable domain, with remaining parts taken from reference TRBV9 and TRBJ2-5, reads DSGVTQTPKHLITATGQRVTLRCSPRSGDLSVYWYQQSLDQGLQFLIQYYNGEERAKGNILERFSAQQFPDLHSELNLSSLELGDSALYFCASSPMGTRGETQYFGPGTRLLVL.

This rearrangement joins TRBV28 to TRBJ2-7; weak D call: TRBD1 (5 bases). Deletions cut 4 bases from V and 2 bases from J, with 12 bases between. Germline V gene data show CDR1 as MDHEN and CDR2 as SYDVKM. The CDR3 sequence is 14 residues long. For the CDR3, the DNA is TGTGCCAGCAGTTGGGGCGGAGAACCCTACGAGCAGTACTTC. It is translated as CASSWGGEPYEQYF.

The chain joins TRBV21-1 to TRBJ1-4; the table's D call TRBD1 went unverified against the DNA. TRBV21-1 is classified as a pseudogene. The CDR3 sequence is 13 residues long. As DNA, the CDR3 is TGTGCCAGCATCGGACAGGGTAATGAAAAACTGTTTTTT. It is translated as CASIGQGNEKLFF.

The gene calls are TRBV7-6 and TRBJ1-4, with 10 bases identical to TRBD1. The germline CDR1 and CDR2 sequences are SGHVS and FNYEAQ. V was clipped by 5 bases and J by 8 bases; unmatched bases: 8. The CDR3 covers 15 residues. CDR3 sequence: CASSPPGTGVEKLFF. The CDR3 bases are TGTGCCAGCAGCCCTCCCGGGACAGGGGTCGAAAAACTGTTTTTT.

This clone came up a few times. Other DNA variants within this sample encode the same CDR3. V is TRBV5-4 and J is TRBJ1-5; D uncertain. This CDR3 has 14 residues. Germline CDR1 SGHNT, CDR2 YYREEE (reference sequence). The ends were cut back, 0 bases at V and 1 base at J, with 5 bases in the middle. CDR3 in amino acids: CASSLAGSNQPQHF. The CDR3 DNA follows: TGTGCCAGCAGCTTGGCGGGAAGCAATCAGCCCCAGCATTTT.

This clone was seen once. This rearrangement joins TRBV7-9 to TRBJ2-3, with D possibly called TRBD1 or TRBD2 (5 bases each). V lost 5 bases and J 0 bases, leaving 18 bases between the germline ends. The CDR3 consists of 17 residues. Germline V gene data show CDR1 as SEHNR and CDR2 as FQNEAQ (reference sequence). Written as DNA, the CDR3 is TGTGCCAGCAGCAAGCTGAGGGGCGGCGCTAGCACAGATACGCAGTATTTT. This sequence encodes CASSKLRGGASTDTQYF.

V usage is TRBV15 and J usage is TRBJ2-1; 12 bases are a match to TRBD2. Trimming removed 4 bases from V and 4 bases from J; junction bases left unmatched: 8. The CDR3 is 17 residues long. CDR1 is LNHNV and CDR2 is YYDKDF in the germline V gene (reference sequence). This CDR3 reads CATSTQLAGGRYNEQFF. DNA for the CDR3: TGTGCCACCAGCACACAACTAGCGGGGGGTCGATACAATGAGCAGTTCTTC.

This clone occurred once. The V call is TRBV4-3, the J call TRBJ2-2; no clear D. The V end lost 6 bases, the J end lost 3 bases, and 11 bases lay between the germline ends. The CDR3 runs to 14 residues. Germline CDR1 LGHNA, CDR2 YSLEER. The CDR3 sequence is CASRSGPDTGELFF. The CDR3 coding sequence is TGCGCCAGCAGATCCGGGCCGGACACCGGGGAGCTGTTTTTT.

The chain carries TRBV9 and TRBJ2-3, with 7 bases lining up with TRBD2. Losses at the gene ends were 4 bases for V and 5 bases for J; bases not matched to a gene: 7. The length of the CDR3 is 14 residues. CDR1 is SGDLS and CDR2 is YYNGEE in the germline V gene. DNA of the CDR3: TGTGCCAGCAGCCCCCGGGGGGAACAAGATACGCAGTATTTT. Translation gives CASSPRGEQDTQYF. Supplemented by reference TRBV9 and TRBJ2-3, the full variable domain reads DSGVTQTPKHLITATGQRVTLRCSPRSGDLSVYWYQQSLDQGLQFLIQYYNGEERAKGNILERFSAQQFPDLHSELNLSSLELGDSALYFCASSPRGEQDTQYFGPGTRLTVL.

To note about this clone: Different DNA sequences within this sample yield the same CDR3. The V and J genes are TRBV28 and TRBJ2-7; TRBD1 is a possible D gene (6 bases). CDR1 is MDHEN and CDR2 is SYDVKM in the germline V gene. V gave up 5 bases and J gave up 6 bases, with 8 bases separating them. This CDR3 is built from 11 residues. CDR3: CASSTRGEQYF. The CDR3 DNA is TGTGCCAGCAGTACCAGGGGCGAGCAGTACTTC.

This clone was seen only once. This sample also contains other DNA sequences that code for the same CDR3. The chain is built from TRBV5-1 and TRBJ2-7, with 10 bases aligning to TRBD1. Germline V gives CDR1 SGHRS, CDR2 YFSETQ. With V trimmed by 0 bases and J by 3 bases, 0 bases remained unmatched. The CDR3 consists of 14 residues. CDR3 in DNA: TGCGCCAGCAGCTTGGGGGACAGGGGCTACGAGCAGTACTTC. Amino acids: CASSLGDRGYEQYF.

The chain recombines TRBV5-1 with TRBJ2-3; D is possibly TRBD1 or TRBD2 (5 bases each). The CDR3 length is 14 residues. With 6 bases removed from V and 2 bases from J, the gap between germline ends came to 13 bases. Per germline, CDR1 SGHRS and CDR2 YFSETQ. As DNA, the CDR3 is TGCGCCAGCACCAACGGGGCCGTCACAGATACGCAGTATTTT. As protein: CASTNGAVTDTQYF.

The chain recombines TRBV4-3 with TRBJ1-2; D gene uncertain. The V and J ends lost 0 bases and 0 bases respectively, with 5 bases between them. CDR1 is LGHNA and CDR2 is YSLEER in the germline V gene. The CDR3 has 14 residues. CDR3 sequence reads: CASSQDLANYGYTF. Here the CDR3 DNA reads TGCGCCAGCAGCCAAGATTTGGCTAACTATGGCTACACCTTC.

There are a few counts of this clone. The chain employs TRBV20-1 and TRBJ1-4; D call uncertain. The CDR3 extends over 11 amino acids. Germline V gene data show CDR1 as DFQATT and CDR2 as SNEGSKA (reference sequence). CDR3 in DNA: TGCAGCAGCCTGAGGAATGAAAAACTGTTTTTT. The encoded protein is CSSLRNEKLFF.

The CDR3 spells CASISPSSYEQYF. CDR3 nucleotide sequence: TGTGCCAGCATATCACCGAGCTCCTACGAGCAGTACTTC. The chain combines TRBV28 with TRBJ2-7, with D hard to call. The CDR3 contains 13 residues. Trimming cost V 7 bases and J 0 bases, with 10 bases left between them. Germline V lookup: CDR1 MDHEN, CDR2 SYDVKM.

Here the CDR3 DNA reads TGTGCCAGCAGTGAATTAGGGACAGGGGTAATAGAGACCCAGTACTTC. As protein: CASSELGTGVIETQYF. The chain couples TRBV25-1 to TRBJ2-5; 10 bases match TRBD1. The CDR3 sequence is 16 residues long. The germline V gene has CDR1 MGHDK and CDR2 SYGVNS. The ends lost 1 base at V and 4 bases at J; junction bases unmatched: 6.

This clone occurred once. V usage is TRBV6-5 and J usage is TRBJ2-2, with D perhaps TRBD1 or TRBD2 (5 bases each). Trimming removed 5 bases from V and 3 bases from J, with 7 bases in between. Per germline, CDR1 MNHEY and CDR2 SVGAGI. The CDR3 is 13 residues long. CDR3 nucleotide sequence: TGTGCCAGCAGTCCGGGACACACCGGGGAGCTGTTTTTT. It yields the protein CASSPGHTGELFF.

This chain uses TRBV28 with TRBJ1-4; the match to TRBD1 covers 7 bases. This CDR3 contains 15 residues. Germline CDR1 is MDHEN and CDR2 is SYDVKM. V was clipped by 1 base and J by 11 bases; unmatched bases: 10. The CDR3 is CASSLLAGGSEKLFF. DNA for the CDR3: TGTGCCAGCAGTTTATTGGCAGGGGGATCTGAGAAACTGTTTTTT.

As regards this clone: Other DNA sequences within the sample encode an identical CDR3. The rearrangement joins TRBV7-2 to TRBJ2-1; unclear D gene. The germline V and J ends were trimmed by 0 bases and 2 bases, with 5 bases remaining between them. The CDR3 is 14 amino acids. The germline V gene encodes CDR1 SGHTA and CDR2 FQGNSA. CDR3 sequence: CASSLAGTYNEQFF. The CDR3 DNA is TGTGCCAGCAGCTTAGCGGGTACCTACAATGAGCAGTTCTTC.

The CDR3 DNA follows: TGCGCCAGCAGCTTTGACAGGGCTGCTGGGGCCAACGTCCTGACTTTC. Protein product: CASSFDRAAGANVLTF. V usage is TRBV5-1 and J usage is TRBJ2-6; 7 nucleotides line up with TRBD1. The CDR3 runs to 16 residues. Trimming removed 2 bases from V and 2 bases from J; junction bases left unmatched: 4. The germline CDR1 and CDR2 sequences are SGHRS and YFSETQ.

This clone was counted only a few times. The chain recombines TRBV2 with TRBJ1-5; D might be TRBD1 (5 bases). The CDR3 loop spans 15 amino acids. Deletions cut 1 base from V and 1 base from J, with 8 bases between. Germline V lookup: CDR1 SNHLY, CDR2 FYNNEI. CDR3 nucleotide sequence: TGTGCCAGCAGTGAAGACGGGGGAAGCAATCAGCCCCAGCATTTT. The encoded protein is CASSEDGGSNQPQHF.

The rearrangement uses TRBV6-5 and TRBJ2-1, with 9 positions matching TRBD2. Germline trimming cut 4 bases from V and 6 bases from J; bases unmatched to any gene: 10. CDR3 size: 16 residues. CDR1 and CDR2 (germline): MNHEY, SVGAGI. The CDR3 loop reads CASSSRTSARFNEQFF. In DNA, the CDR3 is TGTGCCAGCAGTTCCCGGACTAGCGCCAGATTCAATGAGCAGTTCTTC.

This sequence joins TRBV5-4 and TRBJ2-7; tentatively, D is TRBD1 or TRBD2 (5 bases each). The CDR3 is 13 residues long. Germline V CDR1 and CDR2: SGHNT, YYREEE (reference sequence). Between the trimmed V and J ends, which lost 3 bases and 7 bases, there was a span of 14 bases. The DNA for the CDR3 is TGTGCCAGCAGCTACAGGTCTTCGGGGGAGCAGTACTTC. Translating it yields CASSYRSSGEQYF.